This T cell receptor beta chain appears in the sequencing data of a study of blood T cell repertoires in COVID-19. Germline V CDR1 and CDR2: KGHSH, LQKENI. The CDR3 contains 14 residues. The junction had 4 bases not matched to a gene; V was cut back by 5 bases and J by 1 base. Measured with immunoSEQ multiplex PCR; TCRdb has only the in-frame clones, and not every one. The sample has around 310,000 clones; 85% to 90% are singletons. The material sequenced was PBMCs or T cells enriched from blood (not recorded which). This rearrangement joins TRBV18 to TRBJ1-1, with 7 bases identical to TRBD1. The clonotype was recovered from a woman in her twenties or thirties who had recovered from COVID-19. DNA for the CDR3: TGTGCCAGCTCATTGACAGGGAAGAACACTGAAGCTTTCTTT. It specifies CASSLTGKNTEAFF. The variable domain in full, with the rest retrieved from reference TRBV18 and TRBJ1-1, is NAGVMQNPRHLVRRRGQEARLRCSPMKGHSHVYWYRQLPEEGLKFMVYLQKENIIDESGMPKERFSAEFPKEGPSILRIQQVVRGDSAAYFCASSLTGKNTEAFFGQGTRLTVV.